Sequencing of this TCR beta chain was carried out in a study of high-grade serous ovarian cancer treatment subgroups. Study-wide results and caveats: Clonal relatedness tracked neoantigen level, and by trend copy number and mutation load. Spatial context was lost because tumors were sequenced in bulk. Repertoire similarity ranged roughly 0.11 to 0.85 between tumors of one patient. CDR1 and CDR2 were left unanalyzed; analyses focused on CDR3.

Tumor samples were taken before definitive surgery or chemotherapy. The germline CDR1 and CDR2 sequences are SGHNT and YYREEE (reference sequence). V was clipped by 2 bases and J by 7 bases; unmatched bases: 9. This CDR3 is built from 15 residues. The data were produced by immunoSEQ multiplex PCR, yet TCRdb's version contains in-frame clones alone and is incomplete. The data contain 4,100 or so clones, 75% to 80% of them singletons. A remark on this clone: What it recognizes is unknown.

V and J are TRBV5-4 and TRBJ2-1, with TRBD2 matching 7 bases. Sequencing was performed on tumor tissue. The clonotype originates from a human donor with high-grade serous ovarian cancer. The CDR3 loop reads CASSLATSVWNEQFF. CDR3 DNA sequence: TGTGCCAGCAGCTTAGCCACTAGCGTCTGGAATGAGCAGTTCTTC.